This T cell receptor beta chain came from a study of cytomegalovirus exposure and HLA in healthy donors (dated by TCRdb to 2016 to 2017). Background on the whole study: According to an earlier analysis of 550 to 700 of the donors, some 180 million T cells yielded over 100 million unique TCR beta sequences and 276 Gb of sequence data. An early release that covered roughly 600 HLA-typed donors contained approximately 290 gigabases of sequencing data and some 87 million unique TCR sequences. The genetic ancestry cluster associated with self-reported Caucasian donors included 70% to 85% of the 350 to 500 genotyped donors. The study aimed to test whether cataloging public T cell receptors could reveal signatures of past pathogen exposure. The T cell repertoires of about 700 subjects were profiled by immunosequencing and related to cytomegalovirus serostatus. In addition to the first cohort of around 670 subjects, a separate validation cohort of around 110 different subjects was used. To predict cytomegalovirus infection status, the study combined high-throughput TCR immunosequencing, statistical association of individual TCRs with disease status, and machine learning. In a later analysis, previously published TCR beta repertoires from fewer than 750 donors were re-analyzed and high-resolution HLA genotyping was added so that TCR occurrence patterns could be studied. Rather than using new phenotypic data, the later analysis identified candidate immune exposures from TCR beta sequences and from how often those sequences occurred across donors. An earlier analysis of approximately 640 of the donors applied high-throughput TCR beta sequencing to assess whether each TCR beta V gene segment acted as functional or pseudogenic. Alongside the repertoire data, information on donor age, sex, ethnicity and CMV serostatus was compiled. Genome-wide SNP genotypes for about 60% of the roughly 700 donors were used in a later genetic analysis, which treated that subset as a discovery cohort. All discovery cohort repertoires had been generated on a single sequencing platform. Both class I and class II loci were covered by HLA typing, at four-digit resolution. The number of donors typed differed by locus, with roughly 620-630 for A, B, C, DRB1 and DQB1, around 520 for DQA1, approximately 580 for DPA1, and about 450 for DPB1. A few DR-DQ haplotypes were treated as single units for association and clustering because of strong linkage in the cohort. Among some 410 genotyped donors of the cohort, an average of about 240,000 unique TCR beta nucleotide sequences were sequenced per donor, roughly 20% of them non-productive. The study at large found these results: Linkage disequilibrium might explain the correlated functional status among segregating V segments, but an unknown experimental factor could not be excluded. Compared with the 666-donor mean, donors in an Asian-associated ancestry cluster had fewer N-insertions in productive TCRs, according to a later genetic analysis. A cluster of highly shared sequence variants was judged likely to be a technical artifact of the sequencing pipeline. In an earlier analysis of fewer than 700 of the donors, most TCR beta V segments appeared in productive rearrangements about 87% or about 30% of the time, broadly matching IMGT annotations. Roughly 15 rarely observed V segments, including chromosome 9 orphons, were excluded from the earlier analysis of just under 600 of the donors because counts were too low. A later analysis found that most CMV-associated TCR beta chains appeared HLA-restricted, with HLA associations seemingly driven largely by CMV exposure. An association between a missense DCLRE1C variant and V-gene and J-gene trimming of TCR beta chains was found in a later genetic analysis and replicated in an independent cohort. When HLA alleles, especially DR and DQ, strongly co-occurred, attributing TCR associations to individual alleles was difficult. In a later analysis, HLA-associated TCR beta chains showed more clonal expansion and lower generation probabilities than non-associated chains that were equally common. A further reported finding was that TCR beta sequences accurately predicted the HLA-A and HLA-B alleles for most subjects in the first cohort. Sequencing depth was assumed to be roughly uniform across donors in the presence/absence analyses, though that assumption may not hold. The authors suggested that the approach could potentially be extended to other disease states and immunological phenotypes. The classifier was reported to diagnose cytomegalovirus status with high specificity and sensitivity in both the original cohort and the validation cohort. Because HLA typing was missing for some donors at each locus, association tests included only the typed subset. A later analysis found that TCR association rates varied across HLA loci, with DRB1 alleles showing the most associated TCRs and HLA-C alleles the fewest. Most TCR sequences were observed very rarely across donors, whereas some public TCRs were present in many individuals. A few of the identified cytomegalovirus-associated TCR beta chains were confirmed in vitro to be specific for cytomegalovirus antigens. In this cohort, only TCR beta chains were sequenced, and detectable features were limited by the absence of alpha or paired-chain data. Some IMGT-functional V segments, including TRBV6-2 and TRBV6-3, could not be told apart with the 87-base-pair reads, so those segments were excluded. At a false discovery rate of 0.05, a later analysis linked 16,951 TCR beta sequences to specific HLA alleles. According to a later analysis, parvovirus B19, influenza, CMV and Epstein-Barr virus appeared linked to several top co-occurrence clusters. Immune exposure information for the cohort was limited to CMV serostatus. A total of 150 or so TCR beta chains were listed by the study as associated with cytomegalovirus.

The CDR3 numbers 19 residues from cysteine through phenylalanine. The DNA shown is the 57-base CDR3, in frame from base 1. V is cut back by 4 bases and J by 4 bases, with 14 bases in the junction unmatched. Via the germline V gene, CDR1 is SGHRS and CDR2 YFSETQ. Concerning this clone: Its specific antigen is unknown. No clone much larger than this one lies a single base away; base qualities are absent.

Preparation of the library involved the immunoSEQ multiplex PCR assay. A mixture of 60 forward primers for TCR Vbeta segments and 13 reverse primers for TCR Jbeta segments was used in the multiplex PCR. The CDR3 region of rearranged TCR beta genes was amplified from genomic DNA by a multiplex PCR assay. The Illumina HiSeq System was used to sequence the amplified TCR beta libraries as 87-base-pair reads. The published analysis was carried out like this. In a later analysis, 77 million or so unique TCR beta chains were counted across the approximately 640 repertoires, and some 10 million of these chains were shared by at least two donors. A nearest-neighbor algorithm error-corrected the raw reads and collapsed the reads into unique sequences, merging closely related sequences to remove PCR and sequencing errors. To assign V, D and J gene segments, CDR3 sequences were aligned to IMGT reference sequences. For a sequence to be retained, a match of at least six nucleotides was required to both a V gene segment and a J gene segment. A rearrangement was called productive if the CDR3 had no stop codons and remained in frame with V and J, and every other rearrangement was called non-productive. Following IMGT convention, CDR3 was defined as the stretch from the second conserved V-encoded cysteine up to the conserved J-encoded phenylalanine. Sequences without an unambiguous match to a single V gene segment were excluded from the earlier analysis of 450 to 750 of the donors. In an earlier analysis of more than 500 of the donors, a V segment was called functional when productive rearrangements were above 56.7%, and segregating when the standard deviation between donors exceeded 5%. To diagnose cytomegalovirus status from the catalog of TCR beta chain sequences, a statistical classification framework was built. In a later analysis, V and J genes were assigned by comparing TCR nucleotide sequences against IMGT/GENE-DB human TR gene sequences. Using the TCRdist pipeline, a later analysis assigned CDR3 sequences along with most-parsimonious VDJ recombination scenarios. In a later analysis, every TCR beta chain was defined by the combination of its CDR3 amino acid sequence and its V-gene family, and reads without a unique V-gene family were dropped. To address suspected cross-contamination and a sequencing artifact, a later analysis removed several hundred highly shared, low-generation-probability nucleotide sequences. A later analysis calculated a clonal expansion index for each public chain from normalized within-repertoire ranks of inferred template counts. In a later analysis, generation probabilities were computed with a VDJ recombination model fitted to out-of-frame rearrangements, and the resulting probabilities were checked against IGoR. A later analysis scored TCR-TCR, TCR-HLA and TCR-CMV co-occurrence with hypergeometric tests, applying a repertoire-size bias correction to TCR pairs. To estimate false discovery rates, a later analysis permuted the HLA or CMV assignments 20 times. In a later analysis, co-occurring TCRs were grouped using DBSCAN, and TCRdist sequence similarity was added for clustering within HLA-allele-positive subsets. Repertoires with fewer than 30,000 or more than 120,000 public chains were left out of co-occurrence clustering, as were five repertoires with anomalous nucleotide sharing. What TCRdb holds here is the immuneACCESS table cut down to in-frame rearrangements. Part of the clones is not present; checked against another copy, under half of the missing clones reflect an unresolved V gene, and the others are unexplained. V, J and clone size reflect that table, while D and trimming were determined from the DNA. The sample table contains 200,000 to 250,000 clones; only one count was recorded for 70% to 90% of them. Of the sample, roughly 0.26% is held by the ten largest clones.

In total, roughly 670 healthy bone marrow donors made up the cohort. Cohort members were all nominally healthy when sampled, although unrecorded immune exposures were likely present. The donor was CMV seronegative and was included in the group of a few hundred seronegative cohort members. Each donor provided a peripheral blood sample, and peripheral blood mononuclear cells were used for TCR beta sequencing. Genomic DNA was extracted from the blood cell samples with the Qiagen DNeasy Blood Extraction Kit. This receptor was identified in a girl aged 2-15 years in good health and CMV-seronegative. Sequenced input: PBMCs. The rearranged segments are TRBV5-1 and TRBJ2-6, and 10 junctional nucleotides match TRBD1. CDR3 reads: CASSVTGGLRLSGANVLTF. The nucleotides read TGCGCCAGCAGCGTGACAGGGGGCCTACGCTTGTCGGGGGCCAACGTCCTGACTTTC.